This passage covers 18 T cell receptor beta chains from one sample sequenced in a study of identical twins. TCRdb itself ran the 5' RACE reads through MiXCR, one entry per CDR3 protein. Among 510,000 or so distinct CDR3 sequences listed, around 15% were seen once. These data also formed part of another study, on yellow fever vaccine responses in identical twins.

Sequenced input: CD4+ T cells sorted from blood. Receptor source: a young woman in good health.

This clonotype was found a few times. The chain carries TRBV19 and TRBJ2-6; D perhaps matches TRBD1 (5 bases). Germline V gene data show CDR1 as LNHDA and CDR2 as SQIVND (reference sequence). This CDR3 region has 14 residues. With 7 bases removed from V and 0 bases from J, the gap between germline ends came to 7 bases. Here the CDR3 reads CASIDSSGANVLTF. The DNA for the CDR3 is TGTGCCAGTATTGACAGCTCTGGGGCCAACGTCCTGACTTTC.

This chain joins TRBV19 and TRBJ2-2; maybe TRBD2 (6 bases). This CDR3 spans 14 amino acids. Germline CDR1 and CDR2: LNHDA and SQIVND (reference sequence). Trimming pared 8 bases from V and 1 base from J, leaving 11 bases between. CDR3 loop: CASRPAGNTGELFF. The CDR3 coding sequence is TGTGCCAGTCGCCCAGCGGGGAACACCGGGGAGCTGTTTTTT.

This clonotype was seen at least ten times. J is TRBJ1-2 and V is TRBV20-1; D is possibly TRBD1 (6 bases). V dropped 2 bases and J dropped 4 bases, with 14 bases sitting between them. Germline V gene data show CDR1 as DFQATT and CDR2 as SNEGSKA (reference sequence). The CDR3 runs to 14 residues. As DNA, the CDR3 is TGCAGTGCTAGAAGACAGGAAGAGATCTATGGCTACACCTTC. Amino acids: CSARRQEEIYGYTF.

The rearrangement joins TRBV5-1 to TRBJ2-1, with D perhaps matching TRBD2 (6 bases). Germline V gives CDR1 SGHRS, CDR2 YFSETQ. The V gene lost 3 bases and the J gene lost 10 bases, with 11 bases spanning the gap. There are 12 residues in the CDR3. As DNA, the CDR3 is TGCGCCAGCAGCTCCGGCGGGGACGAGCAGTTCTTC. This translates into CASSSGGDEQFF.

V is TRBV6-2 or TRBV6-3 and J is TRBJ1-2; 10 positions agree with TRBD1. CDR3 length equals 15 residues. Germline assignment: CDR1 MNHEY and CDR2 SVGEGT. V was clipped by 3 bases and J by 1 base; unmatched bases: 2. The chain's CDR3 is CASSYGTGVNYGYTF. CDR3 nucleotide sequence: TGTGCCAGCAGTTATGGGACAGGGGTTAACTATGGCTACACCTTC.

This clonotype has more than one count but fewer than ten. The chain combines TRBV7-6 with TRBJ2-3; 11 bases map to TRBD2. Germline V gene data show CDR1 as SGHVS and CDR2 as FNYEAQ. The V gene end was trimmed by 2 bases and the J gene end by 6 bases; junction bases not matched to a gene: 4. CDR3 length: 15 residues. The CDR3 nucleotides read TGTGCCAGCAGCTTAACTAGCGGGAGCTTCGATACGCAGTATTTT. Translating it yields CASSLTSGSFDTQYF.

The chain employs TRBV4-1 and TRBJ2-3; D ambiguous. CDR3 length equals 14 residues. Trimming shortened V by 0 bases and J by 0 bases, and 4 bases separated the two germline ends. Germline V gene sequence: CDR1 MGHRA, CDR2 YSYEKL. The CDR3 sequence is CASSQDGSTDTQYF. DNA for the CDR3: TGCGCCAGCAGCCAAGATGGGAGCACAGATACGCAGTATTTT.

This clonotype occurred a few times. The chain employs TRBV5-1 and TRBJ2-7; 9 nucleotides align to TRBD1. The CDR3 extends over 16 amino acids. CDR1 is SGHRS and CDR2 is YFSETQ in the germline V gene. J gave up 6 bases and V 0 bases, and 10 bases lay outside the gene matches. The CDR3 here is CASSLGTGGANLEQYV. As DNA, the CDR3 is TGCGCCAGCAGCTTGGGAACAGGGGGCGCTAACCTCGAGCAGTACGTC.

The rearrangement joins TRBV4-1 to TRBJ2-5; possibly TRBD1 for D (6 bases). V lost 2 bases and J lost 1, with 11 bases in between. This CDR3 is 15 amino acids long. CDR1 and CDR2 (germline): MGHRA, YSYEKL. DNA for the CDR3: TGCGCCAGCAGCCAACCCGACAGGATCCAAGAGACCCAGTACTTC. Translated: CASSQPDRIQETQYF.

This clonotype was counted a few times. This chain connects TRBV10-2 to TRBJ1-2; unclear D gene. V was shortened by 2 bases and J by 3 bases, with 7 bases between the two germline ends. The germline V gene has CDR1 WSHSY and CDR2 SAAADI. This CDR3 spans 13 amino acids. The CDR3 sequence is CASSEKPDYGYTF. The CDR3 DNA sequence: TGCGCCAGCAGTGAGAAGCCCGACTATGGCTACACCTTC.

This clonotype was counted only a few times. The chain employs TRBV5-1 and TRBJ2-1; tentatively, D is TRBD2 (6 bases). The CDR3 is 17 residues long. Trimming cost V 2 bases and J 6 bases, with 21 bases left between them. CDR1 is SGHRS, CDR2 YFSETQ, per germline. The CDR3 DNA sequence: TGCGCCAGCAGCTTCGGAGGGGTAGGATTAGTTGCCAATGAGCAGTTCTTC. Its protein product is CASSFGGVGLVANEQFF.

The chain employs TRBV20-1 and TRBJ2-3, with 8 positions matching TRBD1. Looked up from germline, CDR1 is DFQATT and CDR2 is SNEGSKA (reference sequence). V shed 0 bases, J shed 3 bases, and the junction held 5 bases outside the gene matches. CDR3 length equals 15 residues. The CDR3 loop reads CSAREWTGRTDTQYF. In DNA, the CDR3 is TGCAGTGCTAGAGAATGGACAGGGCGGACAGATACGCAGTATTTT.

The sample holds a few counts of this clonotype. The CDR3 sequence: CSVEVPSQRYNEQFF. The DNA for the CDR3 is TGCAGCGTTGAGGTCCCCAGTCAAAGGTACAATGAGCAGTTCTTC. The genes are TRBV29-1 and TRBJ2-1, with D unclear. The CDR3 runs 15 residues. Germline V CDR1 and CDR2: SQVTM, ANQGSEA. Trimming pared 3 bases from V and 4 bases from J, leaving 16 bases between.

The chain has TRBV7-2 and TRBJ2-1, with a weak D call TRBD1 (6 bases). The CDR3 runs 14 residues. Germline assignment: CDR1 SGHTA and CDR2 FQGNSA. V was trimmed by 6 bases and J by 7 bases, leaving 16 bases between them. The CDR3 region is CASSPLGQTNEQFF. CDR3 DNA: TGTGCCAGCAGTCCACTGGGACAAACAAATGAGCAGTTCTTC. Full variable domain (missing parts from reference TRBV7-2 and TRBJ2-1): GAGVSQSPSNKVTEKGKDVELRCDPISGHTALYWYRQSLGQGLEFLIYFQGNSAPDKSGLPSDRFSAERTGGSVSTLTIQRTQQEDSAVYLCASSPLGQTNEQFFGPGTRLTVL.

This clonotype was counted between two and nine times. The V and J genes are TRBV11-3 and TRBJ2-1, with 9 nucleotides matching TRBD2. The CDR3 is made up of 17 amino acids. Germline V gives CDR1 SGHNT, CDR2 YENEEA. V lost 1 base and J lost 4; bases outside the gene matches: 8. This CDR3 reads CASSLVLSGRGYNEQFF. CDR3 nucleotide sequence: TGTGCCAGCAGCTTAGTCCTTAGCGGGAGAGGATACAATGAGCAGTTCTTC.

This clonotype was detected many times. The chain combines TRBV5-1 with TRBJ2-2; D remains ambiguous. This CDR3 comprises 15 residues. The germline V and J ends were trimmed by 0 bases and 0 bases, with 6 bases remaining between them. Germline assignment: CDR1 SGHRS and CDR2 YFSETQ. Here the CDR3 reads CASSLEQTNTGELFF. The CDR3 nucleotides are TGCGCCAGCAGCTTGGAACAGACGAACACCGGGGAGCTGTTTTTT.

This chain links TRBV19 with TRBJ2-1, with 9 bases that match TRBD2. The V and J ends lost 3 bases and 1 base, in that order; junction bases with no gene match: 16. The CDR3 spans 20 residues. The germline V gene encodes CDR1 LNHDA and CDR2 SQIVND (reference sequence). The CDR3 sequence is CASSIRSGRFGGPSYNEQFF. The CDR3, as DNA: TGTGCCAGTAGTATCCGTAGCGGGAGATTCGGCGGCCCTTCCTACAATGAGCAGTTCTTC.

This chain connects TRBV20-1 to TRBJ2-1; TRBD2 matches 8 bases. The junction had 5 bases not matched to a gene; V was cut back by 1 base and J by 3 bases. There are 15 residues in the CDR3. Germline V gene sequence: CDR1 DFQATT, CDR2 SNEGSKA (reference sequence). CDR3 sequence: CSARVGGGNYNEQFF. The CDR3 DNA follows: TGCAGTGCTAGAGTTGGCGGGGGGAACTACAATGAGCAGTTCTTC.